This is a list of T cell receptor beta chains from one sample in a study of T cell clones after liver transplantation. The protocol was immunoSEQ multiplex PCR, while the TCRdb copy is restricted to in-frame clones and leaves out a portion. Of about 15,000 clones listed, around 90% are singletons. The sample here was CD8+ T cells from blood, taken before liver transplant. The receptors here all came from a human donor who received a liver transplant. CDR3s leave out the opening cysteine and the closing phenylalanine or tryptophan. D genes are given only for firm matches. Expanded clones get a size class; other rows say once, few or many, or leave the size out.

clone size: NA; J gene: TRBJ2-1; V gene: TRBV7-3; D gene: TRBD2; CDR3 protein: AEGTSGLCRNEQF
clone size: NA; J gene: TRBJ2-7; V gene: TRBV11-3; D gene: TRBD1; CDR3 protein: ASSHRDRGYEQY
clone size: NA; J gene: TRBJ1-1; V gene: TRBV6-5; D gene: NA; CDR3 protein: ASSYNWENTEAF
clone size: NA; J gene: NA; V gene: TRBV11-2; D gene: NA; CDR3 protein: ASSFSNGSFREQY
clone size: NA; J gene: TRBJ1-2; V gene: TRBV14; D gene: NA; CDR3 protein: ASSQATTLGGYT
clone size: once; J gene: TRBJ1-1; V gene: TRBV7-2; D gene: TRBD1; CDR3 protein: ASSSWTGGLNTEAF
clone size: NA; J gene: TRBJ1-2; V gene: TRBV7-9; D gene: NA; CDR3 protein: ASSLGPDGYT
clone size: NA; J gene: TRBJ1-3; V gene: TRBV27; D gene: NA; CDR3 protein: ASSRGSGNTIY
clone size: NA; J gene: TRBJ2-1; V gene: TRBV30; D gene: NA; CDR3 protein: AWSVGEEGFRFEQF
clone size: NA; J gene: TRBJ1-6; V gene: TRBV27; D gene: TRBD1; CDR3 protein: ASSLSSGTGFSPLH
clone size: NA; J gene: TRBJ2-7; V gene: TRBV5-1; D gene: NA; CDR3 protein: ASSLETAMYDEQY
clone size: NA; J gene: TRBJ2-1; V gene: TRBV13; D gene: NA; CDR3 protein: ASSFSGGHEQF
clone size: NA; J gene: TRBJ2-7; V gene: TRBV5-1; D gene: NA; CDR3 protein: ASSLGGEQY
clone size: NA; J gene: TRBJ2-5; V gene: TRBV5-1; D gene: TRBD2; CDR3 protein: ASSPGVLAGGEETQY
clone size: NA; J gene: TRBJ1-3; V gene: TRBV7-9; D gene: NA; CDR3 protein: ASSLGLTETGNTIY
clone size: NA; J gene: TRBJ1-2; V gene: TRBV19; D gene: NA; CDR3 protein: ASSKTVLDYGYT
clone size: once; J gene: TRBJ1-1; V gene: TRBV5-6; D gene: NA; CDR3 protein: ASSEGAYTEAF
clone size: NA; J gene: TRBJ2-2; V gene: TRBV18; D gene: NA; CDR3 protein: ASSPPLAGSMYANTGELF
clone size: once; J gene: TRBJ1-4; V gene: TRBV7-9; D gene: NA; CDR3 protein: ASSLVQGKGKLF
clone size: NA; J gene: TRBJ2-3; V gene: TRBV13; D gene: NA; CDR3 protein: ASSLVFRTDTQY
clone size: NA; J gene: TRBJ1-1; V gene: TRBV27; D gene: NA; CDR3 protein: ASSRRGGEAF
clone size: NA; J gene: TRBJ2-7; V gene: TRBV6-6; D gene: TRBD2; CDR3 protein: ASSCTAGVGYEQY
clone size: NA; J gene: TRBJ2-2; V gene: TRBV18; D gene: TRBD1; CDR3 protein: ASSPPGQGPAGELF
clone size: NA; J gene: TRBJ2-7; V gene: TRBV11-2; D gene: NA; CDR3 protein: ASSRSYEQY
clone size: NA; J gene: TRBJ2-1; V gene: TRBV2; D gene: NA; CDR3 protein: ASSDPTGGRYNEQF
clone size: NA; J gene: TRBJ2-5; V gene: TRBV7-7; D gene: NA; CDR3 protein: ASSFKEGGRETQY
clone size: once; J gene: TRBJ2-5; V gene: TRBV21-1; D gene: NA; CDR3 protein: ASSKVGSGSLGETQY
clone size: once; J gene: TRBJ2-3; V gene: TRBV2; D gene: TRBD2; CDR3 protein: ASSDGLAVSTDTQY
clone size: NA; J gene: TRBJ2-3; V gene: TRBV11-2; D gene: TRBD2; CDR3 protein: ASRLRTSGGSTDTQY
clone size: NA; J gene: TRBJ2-2; V gene: TRBV10-3; D gene: TRBD2; CDR3 protein: AISESIGTSRTGELF
clone size: NA; J gene: TRBJ2-5; V gene: TRBV13; D gene: TRBD2; CDR3 protein: ASSQRLAGDQETQY
clone size: medium-sized; J gene: TRBJ2-7; V gene: TRBV7-9; D gene: TRBD2; CDR3 protein: ASSSGLAGRLYEQY
clone size: NA; J gene: TRBJ1-2; V gene: TRBV11-2; D gene: NA; CDR3 protein: ASTGGYGGGYGYT
clone size: NA; J gene: TRBJ2-7; V gene: TRBV7-2; D gene: TRBD2; CDR3 protein: ASRLLAGGPLYEQY
clone size: NA; J gene: TRBJ2-2; V gene: TRBV7-8; D gene: NA; CDR3 protein: ASSPLDRNTGELF
clone size: NA; J gene: TRBJ1-4; V gene: TRBV2; D gene: NA; CDR3 protein: ASSELGKTNEKLF
clone size: NA; J gene: TRBJ2-3; V gene: TRBV11-2; D gene: TRBD1; CDR3 protein: ASSSGTGGMTQY
clone size: NA; J gene: TRBJ1-5; V gene: TRBV7-8; D gene: NA; CDR3 protein: ASSLRGNSNQPQH
clone size: NA; J gene: TRBJ1-2; V gene: TRBV2; D gene: NA; CDR3 protein: ARGWTVDSYGYT
clone size: NA; J gene: TRBJ1-2; V gene: TRBV10-3; D gene: NA; CDR3 protein: AISGDRSNYGYT
clone size: NA; J gene: TRBJ2-7; V gene: TRBV7-2; D gene: NA; CDR3 protein: ASSPWTSPEEQY
clone size: NA; J gene: TRBJ2-1; V gene: TRBV6-5; D gene: TRBD2; CDR3 protein: ASNILAGSGNEQF
clone size: NA; J gene: TRBJ1-1; V gene: TRBV11-3; D gene: NA; CDR3 protein: ASSLEDSSTNTEAF
clone size: NA; J gene: TRBJ1-2; V gene: TRBV7-9; D gene: NA; CDR3 protein: ASSSESLGPLLLGYT
clone size: NA; J gene: TRBJ2-2; V gene: TRBV4-1; D gene: NA; CDR3 protein: ASSQVAGLGTGELF
clone size: NA; J gene: TRBJ2-2; V gene: TRBV2; D gene: NA; CDR3 protein: ASLSGHRELF
clone size: NA; J gene: TRBJ2-7; V gene: TRBV6-1; D gene: TRBD2; CDR3 protein: ASSVGLAGGGEQY
clone size: once; J gene: TRBJ2-5; V gene: TRBV15; D gene: NA; CDR3 protein: ATSSPDVVRETQY